This T cell receptor (beta chain) comes out of a study of blood T cell repertoires in COVID-19. Study-level information: Sites across the United States, Italy and Spain contributed samples from acute and convalescent COVID-19. Sample material is recorded as cDNA or gDNA derived from T cells, B-cell-depleted T cells, or PBMCs.

V was cut by 2 bases and J by 0 bases, with 19 bases left in between. Germline V gene data show CDR1 as MGHRA and CDR2 as YSYEKL. The CDR3 runs 18 residues. As processed by the authors: Estimated nucleated cell counts came from reference gene primer amplification. TCRdb keeps only in-frame clones here, not all; method: immunoSEQ multiplex PCR. That table is the source of V, J and clone size, and D and trimming were worked out from the DNA. The sample holds 100,000 to 150,000 clones, more than 75% seen once. Sequences were obtained from peripheral blood. The clonotype was recovered from a human donor in a cohort sampled during active COVID-19. The chain carries TRBV4-1 and TRBJ1-2; D not resolved. The chain's CDR3 is CASSQMRTTPRANYGYTF. In DNA, the CDR3 is TGCGCCAGCAGCCAAATGCGAACCACACCGAGGGCTAACTATGGCTACACCTTC.